One and the same sample provided the 16 T cell receptor beta chains below, sequenced in a study of T cells after yellow fever vaccination. Each CDR3 protein is one row after TCRdb ran MiXCR on the 5' RACE reads. The sample holds 250,000 to 300,000 distinct CDR3 sequences, about 10% seen once. Sample: CD4+ T cells sorted from PBMCs, taken 5 days after the yellow fever booster vaccination. The receptors stem from a man in his late teens or twenties who received the YFV17D yellow fever vaccine.

In its sample, this clonotype was seen many times. In DNA form, the CDR3 reads TGTGCCACCAGAGGGAGGGAAGGGCAAGAGACCCAGTACTTC. As protein: CATRGREGQETQYF. The gene calls are TRBV10-3 and TRBJ2-5; 7 bases fit TRBD2. CDR1 ENHRY and CDR2 SYGVKD come from the germline V gene. The CDR3 is made up of 14 amino acids. Trimming took 10 bases from V and 2 from J; bases not matched to a gene: 10.

This sequence joins TRBV4-3 and TRBJ2-1, with 8 bases identical to TRBD1. In germline, CDR1 is LGHNA, CDR2 YSLEER. The CDR3 has 15 residues. Trimming removed 1 base from V and 6 bases from J; junction bases left unmatched: 5. The CDR3 DNA reads as TGCGCCAGCAGCCAAGTGGGGACAGGCCGCAATGAGCAGTTCTTC. Translating it yields CASSQVGTGRNEQFF.

This clonotype was seen at least ten times. The gene calls are TRBV5-6 and TRBJ2-3; D gene unclear. V was cut by 0 bases and J by 0 bases, with 5 bases left in between. This CDR3 has 14 amino acids. The V gene's germline CDR1 is SGHDT and CDR2 YYEEEE. The CDR3 bases are TGTGCCAGCAGCTTGGTAGTGAGCACAGATACGCAGTATTTT. As protein: CASSLVVSTDTQYF.

This clonotype was detected only a few times. The chain has TRBV13 and TRBJ2-3; 10 bases agree with TRBD2. Germline V CDR1 and CDR2: PRHDT, FYEKMQ (reference sequence). J gave up 0 bases and V 2 bases, and 2 bases lay outside the gene matches. This CDR3 comprises 16 residues. CDR3 sequence: CASSLTSGASTDTQYF. CDR3 DNA: TGTGCCAGCAGCTTAACTAGCGGGGCTAGCACAGATACGCAGTATTTT.

This clonotype appeared a few times. The J gene is TRBJ1-2, the V gene TRBV18, with TRBD1 matching 9 bases. V lost 6 bases, J lost 7 bases, and 12 bases stayed unmatched. The CDR3 spans 15 residues. Looked up from germline, CDR1 is KGHSH and CDR2 is LQKENI. The DNA for the CDR3 is TGTGCCAGCTCCTCGGACCCGGACAGGGGACGTGGCTACACCTTC. Translation gives CASSSDPDRGRGYTF.

The sample holds a few counts of this clonotype. The chain carries TRBV12-3 or TRBV12-4 and TRBJ2-3; D is undetermined. The CDR3 length is 15 residues. V lost 8 bases and J 0 bases, leaving 15 bases between the germline ends. Here the CDR3 DNA reads TGTGCCAGCGGCCCGTACCCTACTAGCACAGATACGCAGTATTTT. The encoded protein is CASGPYPTSTDTQYF.

The chain employs TRBV12-3 or TRBV12-4 and TRBJ2-3, with D perhaps TRBD1 or TRBD2 (6 bases each). This CDR3 contains 16 residues. V was trimmed by 3 bases and J by 5 bases, leaving 18 bases between them. The CDR3 nucleotides read TGTGCCAGCAGTTTCCGCTCCGGGGGCCGGAGAGATACGCAGTATTTT. Translating gives CASSFRSGGRRDTQYF.

This clonotype was seen repeatedly, ten times or more. J is TRBJ2-5 and V is TRBV28; 9 bases are shared with TRBD2. Germline values: CDR1 MDHEN, CDR2 SYDVKM. This CDR3 is 18 amino acids long. V shed 2 bases, J shed 2 bases, and the junction held 12 bases outside the gene matches. CDR3 DNA sequence: TGTGCCAGCAGTTTAGGGGGGGCTAGCGGGGACCCTCAAGAGACCCAGTACTTC. Translating gives CASSLGGASGDPQETQYF.

The chain combines TRBV5-1 with TRBJ1-1; 7 bases agree with TRBD1. CDR3 length: 12 amino acids. Germline V gene sequence: CDR1 SGHRS, CDR2 YFSETQ. With V trimmed by 4 bases and J by 6 bases, 3 bases remained unmatched. The CDR3 DNA is TGCGCCAGCAGCACCGGGACAGCTGAAGCTTTCTTT. The encoded protein is CASSTGTAEAFF.

This clonotype turned up a few times. The V call is TRBV2, the J call TRBJ1-4; no clear D gene. V lost 9 bases and J 0 bases, leaving 11 bases between the germline ends. CDR1 and CDR2 (germline): SNHLY, FYNNEI. The CDR3 contains 14 residues. CDR3 bases: TGTGCCAGTAAGGAGGTTGCAACTAATGAAAAACTGTTTTTT. Translating it yields CASKEVATNEKLFF.

V and J are TRBV20-1 and TRBJ2-1; no firm D call. Looked up from germline, CDR1 is DFQATT and CDR2 is SNEGSKA (reference sequence). This CDR3 is built from 13 residues. V lost 3 bases and J 7 bases, leaving 13 bases between the germline ends. CDR3 sequence: CSASTFDANEQFF. In DNA, the CDR3 is TGCAGTGCTAGCACTTTCGACGCGAATGAGCAGTTCTTC.

This clonotype was detected only a few times. The rearrangement links TRBV5-1 to TRBJ2-3, with D possibly being TRBD2 (6 bases). The V gene lost 2 bases and the J gene lost 1 base, with 11 bases spanning the gap. This CDR3 has 15 amino acids. Per germline, CDR1 SGHRS and CDR2 YFSETQ. CDR3 sequence (DNA): TGCGCCAGCAGCTTTCAGGGAGGTGGCACAGATACGCAGTATTTT. Protein sequence: CASSFQGGGTDTQYF.

This clonotype was seen only a few times. The chain links TRBV6-2 or TRBV6-3 to TRBJ2-3; TRBD2 matches at 9 bases. Germline CDR1 is MNHEY and CDR2 is SVGEGT. With V trimmed by 6 bases and J by 5 bases, 9 bases remained unmatched. The CDR3 loop spans 15 amino acids. The DNA for the CDR3 is TGTGCCAGCAGCTCTTGGCGGGGGGGGAAAGATACGCAGTATTTT. It encodes CASSSWRGGKDTQYF.

This clonotype was detected many times. The chain links TRBV9 to TRBJ2-5, with 9 bases fitting TRBD2. Trimming cost V 4 bases and J 5 bases; bases outside gene matches: 12. The germline gives CDR1 SGDLS, CDR2 YYNGEE. The CDR3 has 16 residues. The CDR3 is CASSPGTSRSGETQYF. The CDR3 DNA is TGTGCCAGCAGCCCCGGGACTAGCCGCAGCGGGGAGACCCAGTACTTC.

This clonotype was observed a handful of times. The CDR3 reads CASSPTGIGGETQYF. DNA for the CDR3: TGTGCCAGCTCACCGACCGGGATTGGGGGAGAGACCCAGTACTTC. The V gene is TRBV18, the J gene TRBJ2-5; D is possibly TRBD1 or TRBD2 (5 bases each). The CDR3 consists of 15 residues. Trimming removed 3 bases at V and 4 bases at J, with 15 bases between. The germline CDR1 and CDR2 sequences are KGHSH and LQKENI.

This clonotype has at least ten counts. This chain uses TRBV7-2 with TRBJ1-5, with 8 bases fitting TRBD1. Per germline, CDR1 SGHTA and CDR2 FQGNSA. J was trimmed by 9 bases and V by 3 bases; bases with no gene match: 16. The CDR3 is made up of 17 amino acids. CDR3 sequence reads: CASSFYAGQGLTRPQHF. DNA for the CDR3: TGTGCCAGCAGCTTTTACGCCGGACAGGGTTTAACGCGGCCCCAGCATTTT.